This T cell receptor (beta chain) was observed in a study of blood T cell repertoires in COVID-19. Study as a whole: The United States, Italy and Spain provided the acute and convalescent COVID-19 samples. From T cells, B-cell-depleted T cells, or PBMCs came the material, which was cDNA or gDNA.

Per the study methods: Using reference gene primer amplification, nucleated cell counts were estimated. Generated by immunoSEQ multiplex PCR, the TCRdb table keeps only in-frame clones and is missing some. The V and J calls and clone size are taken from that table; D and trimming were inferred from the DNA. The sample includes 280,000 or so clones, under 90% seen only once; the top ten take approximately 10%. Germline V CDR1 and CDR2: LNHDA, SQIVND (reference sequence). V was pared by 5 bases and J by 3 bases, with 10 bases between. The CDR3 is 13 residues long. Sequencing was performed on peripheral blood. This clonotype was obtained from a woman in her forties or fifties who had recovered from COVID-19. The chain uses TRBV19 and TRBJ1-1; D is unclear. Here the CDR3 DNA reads TGTGCCAGTAGTGAACAGAGGGACACTGAAGCTTTCTTT. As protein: CASSEQRDTEAFF.